This T cell receptor beta chain was captured in a study of shared clonotypes between healthy human individuals. Study-level findings and limits: The study generally estimated greater richness for naive than memory subsets.

CDR1 MNHEY and CDR2 SVGAGI come from the germline V gene. This CDR3 contains 13 residues. The V end lost 2 bases, the J end lost 4 bases, and 8 bases lay between the germline ends. About this clone itself: The antigen remains unidentified.

Naivety among CD8 cells was defined by CD45RO negativity and positive CCR7 selection, thereby excluding terminally differentiated effector memory CD45RA+ cells. Using immunoSEQ multiplex PCR, the repertoire was profiled, and TCRdb retains in-frame clones only, with some absent. The data hold hundreds of thousands of clones, with 90% to 95% observed a single time. The genes are TRBV6-5 and TRBJ1-1; D unclear. Sequencing input: naive CD8+ T cells sorted from blood. The TCR was taken from a man aged 25 to 45 in good health. Here the CDR3 reads CASSYGPFTEAFF. DNA for the CDR3: TGTGCCAGCAGTTACGGGCCTTTCACTGAAGCTTTCTTT.